This T cell receptor (beta chain) appears in the sequencing data of a study of T cells in Graves' hyperthyroidism and ophthalmopathy. For the study at large: Before any treatment, at initial diagnosis, peripheral blood was collected.

Disease lasting under 3 months, a NOSPECS grade of at least 4, and a Clinical Activity Score of at least 3 were features of the ophthalmopathy patients. The table lists this clonotype with many counts. This CDR3 has 14 amino acids. The ends were cut back, 4 bases at V and 6 bases at J, with 16 bases in the middle. Germline-derived CDR1 and CDR2 are SGHRS and YFSETQ. Amplification of TCR beta CDR3 regions used RNA as the template. With the HTBI primer set, the TCR CDR3 went through a first round of RT-PCR. One entry per CDR3 protein results from TCRdb running MiXCR on the multiplex PCR reads. The sample yields about 480,000 distinct CDR3 sequences, about 24% seen once.

The sequence was collected from a woman aged 25 to 39 with Graves' ophthalmopathy. The chain has TRBV5-1 and TRBJ2-5; D is perhaps TRBD1 or TRBD2 (5 bases each). The specimen sequenced was blood. The DNA of the CDR3 is TGCGCCAGCAGCCGGGACGCCCAATCCCAGACCCAGTACTTC. Amino acids: CASSRDAQSQTQYF.